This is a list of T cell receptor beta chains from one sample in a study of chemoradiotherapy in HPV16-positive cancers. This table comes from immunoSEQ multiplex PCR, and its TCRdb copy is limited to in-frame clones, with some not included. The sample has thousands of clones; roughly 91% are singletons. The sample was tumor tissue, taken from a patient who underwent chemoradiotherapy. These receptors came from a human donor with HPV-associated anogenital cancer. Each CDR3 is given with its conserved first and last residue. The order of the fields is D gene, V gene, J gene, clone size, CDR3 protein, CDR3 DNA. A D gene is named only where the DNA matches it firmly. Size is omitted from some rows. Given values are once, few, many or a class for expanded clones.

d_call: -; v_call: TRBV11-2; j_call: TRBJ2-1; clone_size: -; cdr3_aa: CASSQLASLDEQFF; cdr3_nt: TGTGCCAGCAGCCAACTAGCAAGCTTAGATGAGCAGTTCTTC
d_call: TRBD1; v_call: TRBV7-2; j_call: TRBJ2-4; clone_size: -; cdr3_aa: CASSVTGSYF; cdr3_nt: TGTGCCAGCAGCGTGACAGGGTCGTACTTC
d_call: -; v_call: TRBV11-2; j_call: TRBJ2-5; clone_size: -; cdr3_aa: CASSLGTSSRETQYF; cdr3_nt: TGTGCCAGCAGCTTAGGGACCAGCTCCCGGGAGACCCAGTACTTC
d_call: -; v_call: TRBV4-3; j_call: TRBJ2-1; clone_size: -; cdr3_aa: CASSQRQGINEQFF; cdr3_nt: TGCGCCAGCAGCCAGAGGCAGGGGATCAATGAGCAGTTCTTC
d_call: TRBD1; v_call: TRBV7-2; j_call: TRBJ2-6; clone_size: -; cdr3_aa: CASSPGQGLSSGANVLTF; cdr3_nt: TGTGCCAGCAGCCCCGGACAGGGGCTAAGCTCTGGGGCCAACGTCCTGACTTTC
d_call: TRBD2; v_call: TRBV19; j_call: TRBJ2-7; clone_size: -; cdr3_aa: CASRLEAGAYYEQYF; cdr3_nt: TGTGCCAGTAGGTTAGAAGCGGGGGCTTACTACGAGCAGTACTTC
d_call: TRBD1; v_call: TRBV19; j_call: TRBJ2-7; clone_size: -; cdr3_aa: CASSSTGESSYEQYF; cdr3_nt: TGTGCCAGTAGTTCCACAGGGGAAAGCTCCTACGAGCAGTACTTC
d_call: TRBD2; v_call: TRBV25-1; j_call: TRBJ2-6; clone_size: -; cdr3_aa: CASSEEAGVSGANVLTF; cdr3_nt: TGTGCCAGCAGTGAAGAAGCGGGGGTGTCTGGGGCCAACGTCCTGACTTTC
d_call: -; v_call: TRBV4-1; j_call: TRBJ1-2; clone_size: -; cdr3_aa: CASSVQAGSYTF; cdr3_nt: TGCGCCAGCAGCGTACAGGCTGGTAGCTACACCTTC
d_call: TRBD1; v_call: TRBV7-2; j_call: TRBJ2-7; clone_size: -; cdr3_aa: CASSDRPGQGSQGYEQYF; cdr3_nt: TGTGCCAGCAGCGATCGTCCGGGACAGGGGTCTCAAGGGTACGAGCAGTACTTC
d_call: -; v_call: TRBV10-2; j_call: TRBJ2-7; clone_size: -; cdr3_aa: CASSTQGGHEQYF; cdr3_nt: TGCGCCAGCAGTACTCAGGGGGGGCACGAGCAGTACTTC
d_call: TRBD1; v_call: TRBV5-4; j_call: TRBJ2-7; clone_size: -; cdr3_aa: CASSLGTGLNEQYF; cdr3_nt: TGTGCCAGCAGCTTGGGGACAGGGCTCAACGAGCAGTACTTC
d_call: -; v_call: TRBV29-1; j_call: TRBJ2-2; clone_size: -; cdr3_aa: CSVRGLIPTGELFF; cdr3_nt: TGCAGCGTGAGGGGGTTAATACCCACCGGGGAGCTGTTTTTT
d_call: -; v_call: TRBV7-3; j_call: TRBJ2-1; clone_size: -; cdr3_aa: CASSQQGGEQFF; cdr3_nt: TGTGCCAGCAGCCAGCAGGGTGGTGAGCAGTTCTTC
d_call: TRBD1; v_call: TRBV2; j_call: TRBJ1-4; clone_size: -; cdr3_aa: CASSPEGQRNEKLFF; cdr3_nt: TGTGCCAGCAGCCCCGAGGGACAGAGAAATGAAAAACTGTTTTTT
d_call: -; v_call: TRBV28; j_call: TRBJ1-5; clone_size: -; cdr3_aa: CASSLRNQPQHF; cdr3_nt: TGTGCCAGCAGTTTGCGAAATCAGCCCCAGCATTTT
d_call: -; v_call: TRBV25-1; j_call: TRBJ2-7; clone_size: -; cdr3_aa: CASSELGGEQYF; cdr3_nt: TGTGCCAGCAGTGAATTAGGGGGCGAGCAGTACTTC
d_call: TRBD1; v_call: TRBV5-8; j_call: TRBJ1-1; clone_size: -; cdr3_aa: CASSWGQGDGAFF; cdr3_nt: TGTGCCAGCAGCTGGGGACAGGGTGATGGAGCTTTCTTT
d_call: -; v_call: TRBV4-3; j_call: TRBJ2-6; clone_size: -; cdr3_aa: CASSQETSNSGANVLTF; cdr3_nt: TGCGCCAGCAGCCAAGAAACTAGCAACTCTGGGGCCAACGTCCTGACTTTC
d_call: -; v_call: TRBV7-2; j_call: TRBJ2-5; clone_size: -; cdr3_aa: CASGYGTTQYF; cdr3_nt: TGTGCCAGCGGTTACGGGACGACCCAGTACTTC
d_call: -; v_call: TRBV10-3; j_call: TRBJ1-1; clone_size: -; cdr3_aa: CAISVDRNTEAFF; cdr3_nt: TGTGCCATCAGTGTTGACAGGAACACTGAAGCTTTCTTT
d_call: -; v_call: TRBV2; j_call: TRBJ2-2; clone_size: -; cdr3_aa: CASMGDGGLSGELFF; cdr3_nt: TGTGCCAGCATGGGGGACGGAGGACTTTCCGGGGAGCTGTTTTTT
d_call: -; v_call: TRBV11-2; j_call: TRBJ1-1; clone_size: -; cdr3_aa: CASSRDLVGEAFF; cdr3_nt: TGTGCCAGCAGCCGGGACCTAGTGGGTGAAGCTTTCTTT
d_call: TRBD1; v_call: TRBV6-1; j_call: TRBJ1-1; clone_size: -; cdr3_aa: CASSDRDNTEAFF; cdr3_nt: TGTGCCAGCAGCGACAGGGATAACACTGAAGCTTTCTTT
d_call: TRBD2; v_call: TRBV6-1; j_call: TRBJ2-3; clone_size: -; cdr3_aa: CASSEGGGGATDTQYF; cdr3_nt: TGTGCCAGCAGTGAAGGAGGCGGGGGGGCCACAGATACGCAGTATTTT
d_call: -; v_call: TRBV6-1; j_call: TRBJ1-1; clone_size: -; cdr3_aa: CASTARPNEAFF; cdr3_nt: TGTGCCAGCACAGCTCGACCTAATGAAGCTTTCTTT
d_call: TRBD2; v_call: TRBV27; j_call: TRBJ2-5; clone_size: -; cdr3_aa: CASSTRLGLAGTVETQYF; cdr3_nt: TGTGCCAGCAGTACCCGCCTGGGACTAGCGGGAACGGTAGAGACCCAGTACTTC
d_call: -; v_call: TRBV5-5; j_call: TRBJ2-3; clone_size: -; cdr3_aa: CASSLFGGDTQYF; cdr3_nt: TGTGCCAGCAGCTTGTTTGGGGGGGATACGCAGTATTTT
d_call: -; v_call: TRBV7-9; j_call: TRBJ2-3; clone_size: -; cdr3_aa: CASSLLDRATDTQYF; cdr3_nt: TGTGCCAGCAGCTTACTGGACAGAGCCACAGATACGCAGTATTTT
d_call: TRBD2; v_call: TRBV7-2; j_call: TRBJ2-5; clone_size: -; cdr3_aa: CASSSARRGGGETQYF; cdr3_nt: TGTGCCAGCAGCTCCGCCCGGCGGGGGGGCGGAGAGACCCAGTACTTC
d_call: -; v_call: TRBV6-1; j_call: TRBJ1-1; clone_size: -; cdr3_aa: CASSVIDQVAEAFF; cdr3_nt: TGTGCCAGCAGTGTTATAGACCAGGTCGCTGAAGCTTTCTTT
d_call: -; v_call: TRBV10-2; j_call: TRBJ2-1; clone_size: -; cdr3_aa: CASSDAGVVGGNNEQFF; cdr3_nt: TGCGCCAGCAGTGACGCTGGGGTGGTGGGGGGCAACAATGAGCAGTTCTTC
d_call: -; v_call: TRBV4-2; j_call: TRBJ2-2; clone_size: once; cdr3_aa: CASSQAKGNTGELFF; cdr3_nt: TGTGCCAGCAGCCAAGCCAAAGGGAACACCGGGGAGCTGTTTTTT
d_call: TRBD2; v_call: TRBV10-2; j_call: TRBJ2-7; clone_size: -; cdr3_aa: CASSGTTSPYEQYF; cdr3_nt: TGCGCCAGCAGTGGAACGACTAGCCCCTACGAGCAGTACTTC
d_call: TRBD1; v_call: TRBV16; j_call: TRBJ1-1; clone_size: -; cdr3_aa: CASTRRGQGRVTEAFF; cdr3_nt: TGTGCCAGCACCCGCAGGGGGCAGGGGCGGGTCACTGAAGCTTTCTTT
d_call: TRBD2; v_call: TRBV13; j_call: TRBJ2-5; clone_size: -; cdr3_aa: CASSALLAGGETQYF; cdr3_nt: TGTGCCAGCAGCGCCCTACTAGCGGGGGGGGAGACCCAGTACTTC
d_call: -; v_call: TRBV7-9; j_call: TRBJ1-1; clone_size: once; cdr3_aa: CASSRFGHMGTEACF; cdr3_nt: TGTGCCAGCAGCCGGTTCGGACATATGGGCACTGAAGCTTGCTTT
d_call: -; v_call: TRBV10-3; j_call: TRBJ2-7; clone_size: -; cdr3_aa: CAIGDNSYEQYF; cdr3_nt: TGTGCCATCGGTGACAACTCCTACGAGCAGTACTTC
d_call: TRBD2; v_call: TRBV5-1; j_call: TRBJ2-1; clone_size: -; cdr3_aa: CASSFLAGGRYNEQFF; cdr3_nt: TGCGCCAGCAGCTTTTTGGCGGGGGGCCGATACAATGAGCAGTTCTTC
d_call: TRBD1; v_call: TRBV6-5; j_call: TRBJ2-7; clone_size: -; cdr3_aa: CASSYQIGTGIYEQYF; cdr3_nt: TGTGCCAGCAGTTACCAGATTGGGACAGGGATCTACGAGCAGTACTTC
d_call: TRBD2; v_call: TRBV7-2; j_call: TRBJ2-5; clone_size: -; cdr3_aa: CASSSLPGIAGEETQYF; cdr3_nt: TGTGCCAGCAGCTCTCTTCCGGGCATAGCGGGAGAAGAGACCCAGTACTTC
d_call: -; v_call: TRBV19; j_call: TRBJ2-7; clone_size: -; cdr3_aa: CASSTDTSGEQYF; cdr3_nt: TGTGCCAGTAGTACCGACACTTCGGGAGAGCAGTACTTC